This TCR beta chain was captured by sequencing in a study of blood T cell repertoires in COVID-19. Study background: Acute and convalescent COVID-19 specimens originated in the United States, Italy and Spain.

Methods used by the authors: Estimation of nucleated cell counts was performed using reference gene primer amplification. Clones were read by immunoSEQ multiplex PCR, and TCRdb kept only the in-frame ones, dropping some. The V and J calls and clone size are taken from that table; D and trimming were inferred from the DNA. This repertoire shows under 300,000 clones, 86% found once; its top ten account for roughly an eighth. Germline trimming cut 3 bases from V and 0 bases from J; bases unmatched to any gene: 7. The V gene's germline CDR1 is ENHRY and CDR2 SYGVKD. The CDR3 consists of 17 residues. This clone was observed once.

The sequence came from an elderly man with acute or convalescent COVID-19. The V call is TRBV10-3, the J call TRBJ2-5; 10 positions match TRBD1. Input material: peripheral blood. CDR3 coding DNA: TGTGCCATCAGTGACCCGACAGGGGGCGCGTACCAAGAGACCCAGTACTTC. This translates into CAISDPTGGAYQETQYF.